This record covers a single TCR beta chain. Source study methods: Estimates of nucleated cell counts were drawn from the amplification of reference gene primers. Sequencing used immunoSEQ multiplex PCR; TCRdb keeps in-frame clones, though not all of them. V and J calls and clone size are those listed in that table; D and trimming were worked out from the DNA. This table holds 75,000 to 90,000 clones, roughly nine tenths found once. V lost 7 bases and J lost 5, with 15 bases in between. The length of the CDR3 is 13 residues. Germline lookup yields CDR1 SEHNR and CDR2 FQNEAQ (reference sequence). These data belong to a study of blood T cell repertoires in COVID-19. Looking at the study overall: Sites across the United States, Italy and Spain contributed samples from acute and convalescent COVID-19. PBMCs, B-cell-depleted T cells, or T cells were the source of the cDNA or gDNA that made up the material.

This chain connects TRBV7-9 to TRBJ2-7; D may be TRBD2 (6 bases). The TCR sequence derives from a woman aged 50 to 60 in a cohort sampled during active COVID-19. Sequenced input: peripheral blood. The CDR3 nucleotides are TGTGCCAGCACCAAGTCGGGGGTAGACGAGCAGTACTTC. Translated: CASTKSGVDEQYF.